These T cell receptor beta chains were read from a single sample in a study of regulatory T cells in long-lasting Graves disease. TCRdb recomputed calls from the multiplex PCR reads with MiXCR, one row per CDR3 protein. Among 360,000 or so distinct CDR3 sequences listed, approximately 25% were seen once. The material was peripheral blood mononuclear cells (PBMCs), obtained when the disease was refractory, from a patient treated with antithyroid drugs. The receptors derive from a woman aged 35 to 49 with Graves disease. Each CDR3 is given with its conserved first and last residue. A D gene is named only where the DNA matches it firmly. Rows give clone size only sometimes, using once, few, many, or a class for an expanded clone.

clone size	V gene	J gene	D gene	CDR3 protein	CDR3 DNA
-	TRBV28	TRBJ1-1	-	CASRSGGFSTEAFF	TGTGCCAGCAGATCGGGGGGCTTTAGCACTGAAGCTTTCTTT
-	TRBV27	TRBJ2-1	-	CASSRGRVAAYNEQFF	TGTGCCAGCAGTCGCGGTAGGGTAGCGGCCTACAATGAGCAGTTCTTC
-	TRBV6-5	TRBJ2-3	-	CASSYSWSTDTQYF	TGTGCCAGCAGTTACAGTTGGAGCACAGATACGCAGTATTTT
-	TRBV30	TRBJ2-6	-	CAWSKGFGANVLTF	TGTGCCTGGAGTAAGGGCTTTGGGGCCAACGTCCTGACTTTC
few	TRBV20-1	TRBJ2-7	-	CSAPDDRIGYEQYF	TGCAGTGCCCCAGATGACAGGATCGGATACGAGCAGTACTTC
few	TRBV27	TRBJ1-1	-	CASTLTASNTEAFF	TGTGCCAGCACCCTAACAGCCTCGAACACTGAAGCTTTCTTT
many	TRBV12-3/TRBV12-4	TRBJ2-7	-	CASSLLAGKREQYF	TGTGCCAGCAGTTTACTAGCCGGGAAGAGGGAGCAGTACTTC
-	TRBV19	TRBJ1-2	-	CASTKNYGYTF	TGTGCCAGTACCAAAAACTATGGCTACACCTTC
many	TRBV28	TRBJ1-2	-	CASSLSAYGYTF	TGTGCCAGCAGTTTATCTGCTTATGGCTACACCTTC
many	TRBV15	TRBJ1-4	TRBD1	CATSTRTGPSEKLFF	TGTGCCACCAGCACCCGGACAGGGCCCAGTGAAAAACTGTTTTTT
many	TRBV28	TRBJ1-1	-	CASSTNPSGVEAFF	TGTGCCAGCAGCACAAACCCGAGCGGAGTTGAAGCTTTCTTT
many	TRBV6-1	TRBJ1-4	-	CASRGRTGMRLFF	TGTGCCAGCAGGGGGCGAACTGGGATGAGACTGTTTTTT
-	TRBV5-1	TRBJ1-1	TRBD1	CASSVRGGDSYTEAFF	TGCGCCAGCAGCGTCCGGGGGGGGGACAGTTACACTGAAGCTTTCTTT
many	TRBV28	TRBJ1-6	-	CASIHGTASSYNSPLHF	TGTGCCAGCATCCACGGGACGGCAAGCTCCTATAATTCACCCCTCCACTTT
many	TRBV6-1	TRBJ2-5	-	CASRTQETQYF	TGTGCCAGCAGAACCCAAGAGACCCAGTACTTC
-	TRBV5-1	TRBJ2-4	-	CASSQGTASPTKNIQYF	TGCGCCAGCAGCCAGGGGACCGCAAGCCCTACCAAAAACATTCAGTACTTC
few	TRBV19	TRBJ1-1	-	CATQAGGLTEAFF	TGTGCCACTCAAGCTGGGGGGCTCACTGAAGCTTTCTTT
many	TRBV29-1	TRBJ2-5	-	CSVERSQETQYF	TGCAGCGTTGAACGGAGCCAAGAGACCCAGTACTTC
once	TRBV6-1	TRBJ2-3	TRBD2	CASRFTSVGTDTQYF	TGTGCCAGCAGGTTTACTAGCGTAGGCACAGATACGCAGTATTTT
-	TRBV4-1	TRBJ2-4	-	CASSQEPLGKNIQYF	TGCGCCAGCAGCCAAGAACCTTTGGGCAAAAACATTCAGTACTTC
many	TRBV2	TRBJ1-4	-	CASSRTGSIVTNEKLFF	TGTGCCAGCAGTCGAACAGGGTCCATCGTCACTAATGAAAAACTGTTTTTT
many	TRBV7-9	TRBJ2-5	TRBD1	CASSPHRDRGKETQYF	TGTGCCAGCAGCCCACATCGGGACAGGGGAAAAGAGACCCAGTACTTC
many	TRBV7-3	TRBJ2-2	TRBD1	CASSLGQVDTGELFF	TGTGCCAGCAGCCTCGGACAGGTCGACACCGGGGAGCTGTTTTTT
-	TRBV3-1	TRBJ1-1	TRBD1	CASSPGTGETEAFF	TGTGCCAGCAGCCCTGGGACAGGGGAAACTGAAGCTTTCTTT
many	TRBV15	TRBJ1-4	-	CATSRDRATEKLFF	TGTGCCACCAGCAGAGATCGGGCAACTGAAAAACTGTTTTTT
-	TRBV25-1	TRBJ2-7	-	CASSGRWGPYEQYF	TGTGCCTCCAGTGGCAGGTGGGGACCCTACGAGCAGTACTTC
few	TRBV6-1	TRBJ2-5	-	CVSSKGTSPGETQYF	TGTGTCAGCAGTAAAGGGACGAGTCCTGGAGAGACCCAGTACTTC
-	TRBV27	TRBJ2-5	-	CASSLSNQETQYF	TGTGCCAGCAGTTTATCAAACCAAGAGACCCAGTACTTC
-	TRBV19	TRBJ1-5	-	CASQPGPNQPQHF	TGTGCCAGTCAACCGGGACCCAATCAGCCCCAGCATTTT
-	TRBV29-1	TRBJ2-7	-	CSVEEIARGRYEQYF	TGCAGCGTTGAAGAAATAGCGAGAGGTCGGTACGAGCAGTACTTC
-	TRBV28	TRBJ2-7	-	CASSQDPQGLGEQYF	TGCGCCAGCAGCCAAGACCCCCAGGGGCTGGGAGAGCAGTACTTC
few	TRBV9	TRBJ2-2	-	CASSMNTGELFF	TGTGCCAGTTCCATGAACACCGGGGAGCTGTTTTTT
-	TRBV28	TRBJ2-1	TRBD2	CASSPPGLEYSDEQFF	TGTGCCAGCAGTCCTCCGGGACTAGAATATAGCGATGAGCAGTTCTTC
few	TRBV18	TRBJ2-5	TRBD2	CASSPSAGAETQYF	TGTGCCAGCTCACCATCAGCGGGGGCAGAGACCCAGTACTTC
-	TRBV12-3/TRBV12-4	TRBJ1-5	-	CASSRDGDQPQHF	TGTGCCAGCAGCCGGGACGGAGATCAGCCCCAGCATTTT
-	TRBV20-1	TRBJ2-5	TRBD2	CSASDSGLASGGKAKETQYF	TGCAGTGCTAGTGACAGTGGTTTGGCTAGCGGGGGGAAGGCTAAGGAGACCCAGTACTTC
many	TRBV3-1	TRBJ2-2	-	CASSQGDGTGELFF	TGTGCCAGCAGCCAAGGAGACGGCACCGGGGAGCTGTTTTTT
many	TRBV6-1	TRBJ1-1	-	CASSPLSTRVPEAFF	TGTGCCAGCAGTCCACTCTCCACAAGGGTCCCTGAAGCTTTCTTT
-	TRBV3-1	TRBJ1-5	-	CASSPGRDRPQHF	TGTGCCAGCAGCCCCGGGAGGGATCGGCCCCAGCATTTT
many	TRBV2	TRBJ2-5	-	CASIGTEETQYF	TGTGCCAGCATAGGAACAGAAGAGACCCAGTACTTC
many	TRBV28	TRBJ1-3	TRBD1	CASRHRGSGNTIYF	TGTGCCAGCAGGCACAGGGGCTCTGGAAACACCATATATTTT
many	TRBV2	TRBJ2-5	-	CASSVAPWRETQYF	TGTGCCAGCAGTGTGGCCCCGTGGCGAGAGACCCAGTACTTC
-	TRBV2	TRBJ2-3	-	CASYPLGLSTDTQYF	TGTGCCAGCTACCCCCTAGGGTTGAGCACAGATACGCAGTATTTT
many	TRBV24-1	TRBJ1-5	-	CATSQSGAQQPQHF	TGTGCCACCAGTCAGTCGGGAGCTCAACAGCCCCAGCATTTT
many	TRBV7-9	TRBJ2-5	-	CASSLAGATETQYF	TGTGCCAGCAGCTTAGCGGGAGCGACGGAGACCCAGTACTTC
many	TRBV29-1	TRBJ1-1	-	CSPTPRQKNPGHKNTEAFF	TGCAGCCCCACCCCCAGACAGAAAAATCCGGGACATAAGAACACTGAAGCTTTCTTT
few	TRBV27	TRBJ1-1	-	CASSLLGTSNTEAFF	TGTGCCAGCAGTTTACTAGGTACCTCGAACACTGAAGCTTTCTTT
many	TRBV11-2	TRBJ2-7	TRBD1	CASSTRQGSYEQYF	TGTGCCAGCAGCACACGACAGGGCTCCTACGAGCAGTACTTC
many	TRBV2	TRBJ1-5	-	CASSKTGDSNQPQHF	TGTGCCAGCAGTAAGACAGGAGATAGCAATCAGCCCCAGCATTTT
many	TRBV6-1	TRBJ1-6	-	CATRTDPYNSPLHF	TGTGCCACCCGGACCGACCCCTATAATTCACCCCTCCACTTT
few	TRBV12-5	TRBJ2-3	-	CASGSDPGDVGGVSTDTQYF	TGTGCTAGTGGTTCCGATCCCGGGGACGTTGGCGGAGTAAGCACAGATACGCAGTATTTT
-	TRBV9	TRBJ1-6	-	CAGSGRSYNSPLHF	TGTGCCGGCAGCGGCCGCTCCTATAATTCACCCCTCCACTTT
few	TRBV28	TRBJ2-3	-	CASTAGPLPSTDTQYF	TGTGCCAGCACCGCAGGGCCTTTACCTTCCACAGATACGCAGTATTTT
-	TRBV3-1	TRBJ2-1	-	CASSQRQTKQFF	TGTGCCAGCAGCCAAAGACAGACCAAGCAGTTCTTC
few	TRBV27	TRBJ2-1	TRBD2	CASSTSGRRNEQFF	TGTGCCAGCTCTACTAGCGGGAGAAGGAATGAGCAGTTCTTC